Only a few counts were recorded for the clone carrying this T cell receptor beta chain. What it binds is not known. The record originates from a study of identical twins. Study-wide results and caveats: It was possible that invariant MAIT and iNKT cells partly confounded the zero-insertion analyses. The models systematically underestimated how much out-of-frame TCR alpha was shared in monozygotic twins. Carriage of fewer insertions was seen in abundant cord blood beta clonotypes, whereas memory repertoires showed none.

Trimming cost V 7 bases and J 0 bases, with 12 bases left between them. In germline, CDR1 is LGHDT, CDR2 YNNKEL (reference sequence). The CDR3 extends over 14 amino acids. A universal primer site came from template switching; cDNA carried unique molecular identifiers. TCRdb fed the 5' RACE reads into MiXCR, producing one record per CDR3 protein. This table holds 540,000 or so distinct CDR3 sequences, 20% to 25% found once. The same data also contributed to another study, on yellow fever vaccine responses in identical twins.

Sequencing was done on a sample of CD4+ T cells sorted from blood. This sequence joins TRBV3-1 and TRBJ1-1, with D hard to call. The source is a woman between 18 and 29 years old in good health. CDR3 DNA sequence: TGTGCCAGCACCCTCGGACGGATGAACACTGAAGCTTTCTTT. Translating gives CASTLGRMNTEAFF.